This TCR beta chain was recovered during a study of cytomegalovirus exposure and HLA in healthy donors. As to this clone: One end of the junction does not line up with germline, which may come from a read error.

CDR1 is SGHDN and CDR2 is FVKESK in the germline V gene. The CDR3 covers 16 residues. Vbeta (60) and Jbeta (13) primers were used in the PCR. Measured with immunoSEQ multiplex PCR; TCRdb has only the in-frame clones, and not every one. This repertoire shows about 130,000 clones, over 75% found once; its top ten account for around 6.4%. The J gene is TRBJ2-7, the V gene TRBV14; TRBD1 agrees at 10 bases. The sequence came from a woman in her thirties or forties in good health and CMV-seropositive. Sample: PBMCs. CDR3 loop: CASSQDETRDRGPPCF. Here the CDR3 DNA reads TGTGCCAGCAGCCAAGATGAGACCCGGGACAGGGGTCCCCCCTGCTTC.